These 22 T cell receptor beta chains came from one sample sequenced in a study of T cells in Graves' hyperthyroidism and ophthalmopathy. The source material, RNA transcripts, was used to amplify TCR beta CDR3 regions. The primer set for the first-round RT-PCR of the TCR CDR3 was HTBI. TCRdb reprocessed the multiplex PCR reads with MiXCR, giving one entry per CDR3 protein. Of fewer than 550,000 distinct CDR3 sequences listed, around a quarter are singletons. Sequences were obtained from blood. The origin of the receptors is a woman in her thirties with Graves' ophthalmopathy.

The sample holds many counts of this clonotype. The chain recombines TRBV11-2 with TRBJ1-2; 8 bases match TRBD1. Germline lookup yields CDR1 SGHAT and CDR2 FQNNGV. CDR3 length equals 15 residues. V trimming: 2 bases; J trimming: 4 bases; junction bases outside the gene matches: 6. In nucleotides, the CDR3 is TGTGCCAGCAGCTTAAATCAGGGGGCCGGCTATGGCTACACCTTC. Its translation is CASSLNQGAGYGYTF.

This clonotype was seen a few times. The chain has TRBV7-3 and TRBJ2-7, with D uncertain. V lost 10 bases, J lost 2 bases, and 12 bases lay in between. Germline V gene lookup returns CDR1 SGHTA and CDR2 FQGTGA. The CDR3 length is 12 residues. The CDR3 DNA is TGTGCCACCTTAGGAGCGACCTACGAGCAGTACTTC. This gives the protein CATLGATYEQYF.

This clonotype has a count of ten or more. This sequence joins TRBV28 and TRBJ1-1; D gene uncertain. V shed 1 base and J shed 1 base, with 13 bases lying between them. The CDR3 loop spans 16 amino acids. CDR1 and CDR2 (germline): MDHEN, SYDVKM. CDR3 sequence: CASSLFVNRRNTEAFF. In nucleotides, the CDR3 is TGTGCCAGCAGTTTATTCGTCAACCGGAGGAACACTGAAGCTTTCTTT.

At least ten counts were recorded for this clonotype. CDR3 coding DNA: TGCGCCAGCAGCCCAGTTGCCAGGTCACAAGAGACCCAGTACTTC. This codes for CASSPVARSQETQYF. The chain joins TRBV4-1 to TRBJ2-5; D is uncertain. The CDR3 runs to 15 residues. Germline V gene sequence: CDR1 MGHRA, CDR2 YSYEKL. V was clipped by 4 bases and J by 2 bases, with 14 bases between them.

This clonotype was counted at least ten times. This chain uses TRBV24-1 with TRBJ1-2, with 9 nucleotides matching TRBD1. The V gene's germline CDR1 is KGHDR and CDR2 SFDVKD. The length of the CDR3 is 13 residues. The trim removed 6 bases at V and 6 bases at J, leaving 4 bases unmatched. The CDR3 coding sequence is TGTGCCACCAGTCCGGGACAGGGAAATGGCTACACCTTC. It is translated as CATSPGQGNGYTF.

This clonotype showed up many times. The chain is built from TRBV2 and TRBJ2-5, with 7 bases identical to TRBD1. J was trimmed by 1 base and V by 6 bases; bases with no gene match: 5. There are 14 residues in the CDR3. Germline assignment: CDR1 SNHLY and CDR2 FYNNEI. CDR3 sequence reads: CASRPGQIQETQYF. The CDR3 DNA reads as TGTGCCAGCAGACCGGGACAGATCCAAGAGACCCAGTACTTC.

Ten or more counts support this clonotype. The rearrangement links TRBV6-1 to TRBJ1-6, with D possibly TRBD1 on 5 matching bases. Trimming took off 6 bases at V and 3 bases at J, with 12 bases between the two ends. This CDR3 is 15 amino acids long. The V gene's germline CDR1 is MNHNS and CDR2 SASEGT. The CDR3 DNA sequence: TGTGCCAGCAGCGAGGGGTCGATCTATAATTCACCCCTCCACTTT. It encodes CASSEGSIYNSPLHF.

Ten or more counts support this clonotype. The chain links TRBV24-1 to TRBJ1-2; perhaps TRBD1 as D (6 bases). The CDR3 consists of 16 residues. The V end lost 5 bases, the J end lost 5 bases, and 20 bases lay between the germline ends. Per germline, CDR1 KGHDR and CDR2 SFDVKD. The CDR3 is CATSAPTGQKEYGYTF. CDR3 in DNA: TGTGCCACCAGTGCTCCAACCGGACAGAAGGAGTATGGCTACACCTTC.

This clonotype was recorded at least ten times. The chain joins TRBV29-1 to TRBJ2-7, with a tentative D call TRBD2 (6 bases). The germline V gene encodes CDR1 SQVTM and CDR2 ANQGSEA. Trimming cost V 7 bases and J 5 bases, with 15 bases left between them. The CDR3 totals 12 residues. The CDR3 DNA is TGCAGCGCCCGGGGGTCCGCTGACGAGCAGTACTTC. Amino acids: CSARGSADEQYF.

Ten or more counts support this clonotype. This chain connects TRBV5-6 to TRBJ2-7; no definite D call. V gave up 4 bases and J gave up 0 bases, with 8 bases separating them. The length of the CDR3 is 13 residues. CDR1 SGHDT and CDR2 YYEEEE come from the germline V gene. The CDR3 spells CASSTANSYEQYF. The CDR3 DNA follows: TGTGCCAGCAGCACGGCGAACTCCTACGAGCAGTACTTC. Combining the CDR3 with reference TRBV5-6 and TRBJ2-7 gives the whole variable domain DAGVTQSPTHLIKTRGQQVTLRCSPKSGHDTVSWYQQALGQGPQFIFQYYEEEERQRGNFPDRFSGHQFPNYSSELNVNALLLGDSALYLCASSTANSYEQYFGPGTRLTVT.

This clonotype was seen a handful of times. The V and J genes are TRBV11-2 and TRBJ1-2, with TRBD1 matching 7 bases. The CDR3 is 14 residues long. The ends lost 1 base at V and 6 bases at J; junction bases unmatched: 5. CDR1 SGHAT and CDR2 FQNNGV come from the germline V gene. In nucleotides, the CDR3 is TGTGCCAGCAGCTTAGCGGGACAGACCCATGGCTACACCTTC. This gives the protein CASSLAGQTHGYTF.

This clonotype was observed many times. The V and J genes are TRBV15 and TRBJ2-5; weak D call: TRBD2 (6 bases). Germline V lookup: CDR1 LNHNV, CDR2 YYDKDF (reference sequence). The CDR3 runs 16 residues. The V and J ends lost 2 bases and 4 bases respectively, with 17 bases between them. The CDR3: CATSRNRDSTGETQYF. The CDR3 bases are TGTGCCACCAGCAGAAACCGGGACTCCACGGGAGAGACCCAGTACTTC.

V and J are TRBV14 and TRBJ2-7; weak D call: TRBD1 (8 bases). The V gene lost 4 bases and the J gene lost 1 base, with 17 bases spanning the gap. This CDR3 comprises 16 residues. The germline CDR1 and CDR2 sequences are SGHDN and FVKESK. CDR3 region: CASSPPDRGGSYEQYF. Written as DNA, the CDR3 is TGTGCCAGCAGCCCGCCCGACAGGGGAGGGTCCTACGAGCAGTACTTC.

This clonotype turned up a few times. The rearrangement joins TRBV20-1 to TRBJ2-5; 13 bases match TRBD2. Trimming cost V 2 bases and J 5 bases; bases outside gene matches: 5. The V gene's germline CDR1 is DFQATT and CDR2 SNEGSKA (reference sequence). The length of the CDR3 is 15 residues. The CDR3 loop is CSARPGTSGAETQYF. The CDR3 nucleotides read TGCAGTGCTAGACCCGGGACTAGCGGGGCTGAGACCCAGTACTTC.

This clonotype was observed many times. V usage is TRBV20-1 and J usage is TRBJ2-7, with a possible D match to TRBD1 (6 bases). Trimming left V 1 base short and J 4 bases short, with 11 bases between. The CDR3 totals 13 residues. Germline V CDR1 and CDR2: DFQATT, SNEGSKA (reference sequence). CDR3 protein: CSARGTVDYEQYF. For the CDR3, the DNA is TGCAGTGCTAGAGGGACAGTGGATTACGAGCAGTACTTC.

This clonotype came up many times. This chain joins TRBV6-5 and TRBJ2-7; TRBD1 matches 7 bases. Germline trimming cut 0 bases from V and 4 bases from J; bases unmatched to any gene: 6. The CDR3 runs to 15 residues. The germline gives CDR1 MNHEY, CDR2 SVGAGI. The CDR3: CASSYSPGQNYEQYF. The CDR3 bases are TGTGCCAGCAGTTACTCCCCGGGACAGAATTACGAGCAGTACTTC.

CDR3 loop: CASSPGGGTYEQYF. DNA of the CDR3: TGTGCCAGCAGTCCCGGTGGGGGGACCTACGAGCAGTACTTC. The V call is TRBV12-3 or TRBV12-4, the J call TRBJ2-7, with TRBD2 as a possible D gene (6 bases). Between the trimmed V and J ends, which lost 5 bases and 2 bases, there was a span of 13 bases. The CDR3 contains 14 residues.

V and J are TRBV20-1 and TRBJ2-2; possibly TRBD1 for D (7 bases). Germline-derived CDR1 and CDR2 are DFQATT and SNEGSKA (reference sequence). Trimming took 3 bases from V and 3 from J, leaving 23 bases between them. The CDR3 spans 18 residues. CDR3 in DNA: TGCAGTGCTAGGATAGGGGCAGGGGGGTATTGGGACACCGGGGAGCTGTTTTTT. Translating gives CSARIGAGGYWDTGELFF.

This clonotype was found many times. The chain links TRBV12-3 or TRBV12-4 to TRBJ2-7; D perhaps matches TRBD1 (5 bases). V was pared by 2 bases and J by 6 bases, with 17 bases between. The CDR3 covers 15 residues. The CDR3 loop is CASSLLLVTAAEQYF. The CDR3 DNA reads TGTGCCAGCAGTTTACTTTTAGTGACAGCTGCCGAGCAGTACTTC.

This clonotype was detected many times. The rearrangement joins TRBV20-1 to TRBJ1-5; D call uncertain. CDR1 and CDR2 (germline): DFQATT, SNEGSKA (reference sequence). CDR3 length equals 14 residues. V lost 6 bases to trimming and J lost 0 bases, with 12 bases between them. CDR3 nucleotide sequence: TGCAGTGCCGGTGGGTTCTTTAGCAATCAGCCCCAGCATTTT. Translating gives CSAGGFFSNQPQHF.

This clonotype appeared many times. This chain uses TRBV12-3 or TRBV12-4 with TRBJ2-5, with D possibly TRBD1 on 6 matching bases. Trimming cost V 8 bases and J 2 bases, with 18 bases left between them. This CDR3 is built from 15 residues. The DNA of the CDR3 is TGTGCCAGCGCCTTCGTACAGGGTTTTCAAGAGACCCAGTACTTC. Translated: CASAFVQGFQETQYF.

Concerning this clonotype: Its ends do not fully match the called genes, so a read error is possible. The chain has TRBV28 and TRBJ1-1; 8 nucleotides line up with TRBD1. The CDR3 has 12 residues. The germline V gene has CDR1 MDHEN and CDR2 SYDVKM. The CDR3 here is CASNSTDRDACF. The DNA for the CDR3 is TGTGCCAGCAATTCAACGGACAGGGACGCTTGCTTT.